This T cell receptor beta chain was recovered during a study of regulatory T cells in long-lasting Graves disease listed by TCRdb under 2021. Regarding the study in general: Antithyroid drugs had been taken for less than 3 months by newly diagnosed Graves' disease patients. Patients with persistent Graves' disease were compared with patients with newly diagnosed Graves' disease using TCR sequencing and RNA sequencing of peripheral blood. TCR sequencing covered around 13 persistent and roughly 20 newly diagnosed Graves' disease patients, 33 samples in total. The study was registered as a clinical trial and conducted in China. Summary of the overall study and its limitations: As a limitation, the authors acknowledged that the small sample size may reduce accuracy. Sequencing and analysis were restricted to the TCR beta chain. The study examined only peripheral blood because the primary lesion, thyroid tissue, could not be accessed. Compared with newly diagnosed patients, persistent Graves' disease patients had lower TCR Shannon entropy and fewer highly expanded clones, which suggests clonal expansion. Patients with persistent disease shared more public clonotypes (fewer than 3,000) than newly diagnosed patients did (more than 900). TRBV28, TRBJ1-2 and TRBJ2-5 were preferentially used in persistent disease, while TRBV20-1 and TRBJ2-1 were favored in newly diagnosed disease.

Library creation used multiplex PCR. The instrument given in TCRdb is Illumina HiSeq 4000. TCR beta libraries were built with iRepertoire HTBI primers and Arm-PCR amplification of CDR3 regions. PCR products were gel purified before sequencing. Under the source paper's analysis protocol: Gene usage analysis of CDR3 amino acid clonotypes relied on the approximately 62 TRBV and 14 TRBJ segments identified across samples. COPE and FqMerger were used to merge filtered high-quality paired reads into contigs. Contigs were aligned with BLAST to IMGT TRBV, TRBD and TRBJ reference genes, and CDR3 was defined per IMGT. Highly expanded clones were defined as clonotypes with a frequency above 0.1%. Shannon entropy was used to measure repertoire diversity, and the Gini coefficient was used to measure V-J evenness. Clonotypes shared by more than one individual were considered public. Starting from the raw public reads, TCRdb applied fastp trimming at Q25, assembled clones with MiXCR and retained in-frame beta chains. Rows are unified per CDR3 protein, each entry keeping the most common DNA and genes. These V and J calls derive from TCRdb rather than the authors' analysis. The sample table contains around 400,000 distinct CDR3 sequences; only one count was recorded for around 16% of them. The ten largest make up 22% of the sample.

Of note for this clonotype: The clone's antigen remains unknown. Given a far larger clone just one base away, this is likely a sequencing read error.

The CDR3 runs 15 residues from the cysteine to the phenylalanine. Just the 45-base CDR3 DNA is kept, in frame starting at base 1. The CDR1 and CDR2 encoded by the germline V gene are SGHRS and YFSETQ. The time point label corresponds to: newly diagnosed GD, antithyroid drugs for less than 3 months. For both TCR sequencing and RNA sequencing, RNA was extracted from PBMCs using TRIzol. The diagnosis of Graves' disease was made according to American Thyroid Association guidelines. Recruitment of patients was carried out at an endocrinology department in Xi'an, China. From each patient, approximately 9.9 milliliters of peripheral blood was collected into an EDTA anticoagulant tube. Ficoll Paque Plus density gradient separation was used to isolate PBMCs, and no additional T cell sorting was done. An Agilent 2100 Bioanalyzer and agarose gel were used to check RNA quality, while a NanoDrop 2000 measured RNA concentration.

The rearrangement joined TRBV5-1 to TRBJ1-5; tentative D gene TRBD1, with 6 bases matching. The TCR was taken from a female donor with Graves disease. The sequencing here drew on peripheral blood mononuclear cells (PBMCs), taken at new diagnosis, from a patient treated with antithyroid drugs. The nucleotide sequence is given as TGTGTCAGCAGCATAGGGGGAGATGGCAATCAGCCCCAGCATTTT. Its coded protein is CVSSIGGDGNQPQHF.